This T cell receptor (beta chain) was sequenced during a study of identical twins (dated by TCRdb to the mid-2010s). For the study in its entirety: The study deep-sequenced TCR alpha and beta repertoires from monozygotic twins, unrelated adults of various ages and cord blood to test whether fetal clonotypes persist. To rule out contamination, replicate twin experiments were performed at different times with different library preparation protocols. Points the paper makes about the study in general: Out-of-frame TCR alpha sharing in monozygotic twins was systematically underestimated by recombination models, whereas sharing between unrelated individuals was in agreement with the recombination models. Abundant cord blood beta clonotypes had fewer insertions, young adult naive repertoires showed a similar but weaker trend, and memory repertoires showed no such trend. Invariant T cells such as MAIT and iNKT could partly confound zero-insertion analyses, although diverse VJ usage argued against such confounding for most clonotypes. Compared with coincidental sharing between unrelated individuals, an excess of low generation-probability sequences was observed among out-of-frame TCR alpha sequences shared between twins. Because the same donors could not be followed over many years, the conclusions depended on cross-sectional statistical analysis. The excess sharing between twins in beta out-of-frame sequences was weaker because fewer shared sequences reduced the signal-to-noise ratio.

This clonotype has a handful of counts. The antigen this receptor binds is unknown. No much larger clone exists at a distance of one base, and base qualities are not known. Libraries were prepared through 5' RACE. Instrument used: Illumina HiSeq 2000. A universal primer binding site was introduced by template switching, and a unique molecular identifier was present in the final cDNA, enabling accurate counting of TCR cDNA molecules. Specific primers in the conserved constant-segment region were used to synthesize first-strand cDNA for the TCR alpha and beta chains. To control for contamination, every cDNA library was double barcoded, receiving both a SMART-Mk sample barcode and Illumina barcodes. Two successive PCR steps introduced TruSeq adapter sequences along with Illumina sample barcodes. Sequencing of the TCR alpha and beta cDNA libraries was done on the Illumina HiSeq platform using custom primers. The original pipeline was this. Unique molecular identifiers were extracted from raw reads with MiGEC, and CDR3 positions were determined with MiXCR. For each individual, recombination models were inferred using an EM algorithm with the repgenHMM and IGoR tools. Shared clonotype analysis was performed with the tcR package in R, normalizing sharing by the product of cloneset sizes. To study raw recombination free of thymic and clonal selection effects, out-of-frame nonproductive sequences were analyzed. Through fastp at Q25 and MiXCR, TCRdb rebuilt clones from the public reads, retaining in-frame beta chains. Every entry covers one CDR3 protein and lists the most common genes and DNA from its rows. The V and J calls and clone size are TCRdb's, not the authors'. The table for this sample lists around 490,000 distinct CDR3 sequences; 20% to 25% of them were counted only once. Around 0.47% of the sample is taken by the ten largest.

All donors were healthy Caucasians. Three pairs of female monozygotic twins, all aged about 18 to 30 years, were included in the twin cohort. Positive isolation kits from Invitrogen were used to isolate CD4+ and CD8+ T cell populations. This sample was also put to use in a study of yellow fever vaccine responses in identical twins. The second study's paper adds: The T cell response to vaccination in identical twins was reported by the authors to appear partly convergent and partly personalized. In the study, vaccine-responding T cell clones were precisely tracked in identical twins.

This receptor was identified in a woman aged 18-29 years in good health. The material sequenced was CD4+ T cells sorted from blood.

The CDR3 has the sequence CASSRGVIKNEQYF. In nucleotide form, the sequence is TGTGCCAGCAGCCGAGGGGTTATTAAGAACGAGCAGTACTTC. Recombination joined TRBV3-1 with TRBJ2-7; the D region is possibly TRBD1 or TRBD2, each matching across 5 bases. The CDR3 has 14 amino acids, counting the end cysteine and phenylalanine. Only the CDR3 DNA stays, 42 bases, in frame from base 1. The CDR1 and CDR2 encoded by the germline V gene (reference sequence) are LGHDT and YNNKEL. At the junction V is shortened by 4 bases and J by 5 bases, with 15 bases in between.